The next 22 T cell receptor beta chains were all read from a single sample in a study of cytomegalovirus exposure and HLA in healthy donors. PCR employed 60 Vbeta and 13 Jbeta primers. Clones were read by immunoSEQ multiplex PCR, and TCRdb kept only the in-frame ones, dropping some. The repertoire has 100,000 to 120,000 clones, around 75% of them found once; the top ten carry under 1.5%. The sequencing input was PBMCs. The receptors originated from a man between 40 and 49 years old in good health and CMV-seronegative.

The V gene is TRBV10-3, the J gene TRBJ2-5; 9 nucleotides line up with TRBD2. The J call may be incorrect, as the DNA end agrees better with TRBJ2-7. Per germline, CDR1 ENHRY and CDR2 SYGVKD. The CDR3 loop spans 14 amino acids. CDR3 nucleotides: TGTGCCATCAGTGGGACTAGCGACCACTACGAGCAGTACTTC. Protein: CAISGTSDHYEQYF.

The chain joins TRBV29-1 to TRBJ2-2; 10 nucleotides match TRBD1. The CDR3 contains 14 residues. Trimming cost V 7 bases and J 5 bases; bases outside gene matches: 7. Germline V gene lookup returns CDR1 SQVTM and CDR2 ANQGSEA. CDR3 amino acids: CSAPTGGGTGELFF. CDR3 DNA: TGCAGCGCCCCGACAGGGGGCGGGACCGGGGAGCTGTTTTTT.

The V and J genes are TRBV7-8 and TRBJ2-5; 11 bases match TRBD2. Germline assignment: CDR1 SGHVS and CDR2 FQNEAQ. The CDR3 spans 18 residues. The ends lost 2 bases at V and 2 bases at J; junction bases unmatched: 10. CDR3 amino acids: CASSLIRVAGGRQETQYF. CDR3 sequence (DNA): TGTGCCAGCAGCTTAATAAGGGTAGCGGGGGGGAGGCAAGAGACCCAGTACTTC.

This clone was counted a single time. The CDR3 DNA is TGCGCCAGCAGCCAAGAGGCACCGGGACTCAACTACTACGAGCAGTACTTC. Protein: CASSQEAPGLNYYEQYF. The rearrangement uses TRBV4-3 and TRBJ2-7; D might be TRBD2 (6 bases). This CDR3 contains 17 residues. Trimming took off 0 bases at V and 3 bases at J, with 18 bases between the two ends. Germline V gene lookup returns CDR1 LGHNA and CDR2 YSLEER.

This clone was detected only a few times. The chain recombines TRBV4-3 with TRBJ1-4, with 8 bases aligning to TRBD1. CDR3 size: 16 residues. Trimming removed 3 bases from V and 8 bases from J; junction bases left unmatched: 11. Germline lookup yields CDR1 LGHNA and CDR2 YSLEER. CDR3 protein: CASSQGTDRVGEKLFF. The CDR3 DNA is TGCGCCAGCAGCCAGGGTACGGACAGGGTTGGCGAAAAACTGTTTTTT.

The chain links TRBV6-1 to TRBJ1-2, with D unclear. Germline V gene sequence: CDR1 MNHNS, CDR2 SASEGT. The CDR3 runs 13 residues. Trimming took off 4 bases at V and 4 bases at J, with 10 bases between the two ends. The CDR3 DNA sequence: TGTGCCAGCAGTGCGGTTATCGGCTATGGCTACACCTTC. Protein: CASSAVIGYGYTF.

The gene calls are TRBV5-5 and TRBJ2-7; a possible D gene is TRBD2 (5 bases). Germline values: CDR1 SGHKS, CDR2 YYEKEE (reference sequence). The CDR3 consists of 15 residues. Trimming stripped 2 bases from V and 0 bases from J, with 12 bases between. Here the CDR3 DNA reads TGTGCCAGCAGCTTAGCTACGGGGAGCTCCTACGAGCAGTACTTC. It codes for CASSLATGSSYEQYF.

This clone was seen once. The chain links TRBV5-1 to TRBJ2-5, with 10 bases aligning to TRBD1. CDR3 length: 16 amino acids. Trimming removed 3 bases from V and 0 bases from J; junction bases left unmatched: 5. Germline CDR1 and CDR2: SGHRS and YFSETQ. This CDR3 is CASSSIDRGHQETQYF. CDR3 coding DNA: TGCGCCAGCAGCTCGATCGACAGGGGGCACCAAGAGACCCAGTACTTC. The full variable domain, rest sourced from reference TRBV5-1 and TRBJ2-5, is KAGVTQTPRYLIKTRGQQVTLSCSPISGHRSVSWYQQTPGQGLQFLFEYFSETQRNKGNFPGRFSGRQFSNSRSEMNVSTLELGDSALYLCASSSIDRGHQETQYFGPGTRLLVL.

This clone was recorded a few times. The chain carries TRBV20-1 and TRBJ1-2; D uncertain. The germline V gene encodes CDR1 DFQATT and CDR2 SNEGSKA (reference sequence). The V end lost 7 bases, the J end lost 2 bases, and 8 bases lay between the germline ends. The CDR3 is 11 amino acids. The DNA of the CDR3 is TGCAGTGTAACAGTGAACTATGGCTACACCTTC. Translation gives CSVTVNYGYTF.

V and J are TRBV27 and TRBJ1-1; D not resolved. Germline loops: CDR1 MNHEY, CDR2 SMNVEV (reference sequence). V shed 1 base and J shed 2 bases, with 8 bases lying between them. The CDR3 sequence is 14 residues long. CDR3 protein: CASSLFTDNTEAFF. As DNA, the CDR3 is TGTGCCAGCAGTTTATTTACAGATAACACTGAAGCTTTCTTT.

As for this clone: The junction differs from germline at one of its ends, possibly a read error. The genes are TRBV7-7 and TRBJ2-7, with 7 bases that match TRBD1. Germline values: CDR1 SSHAT, CDR2 FNYEAQ (reference sequence). CDR3 size: 15 residues. This chain's CDR3 is CASSLGETGAYEQYF. The CDR3 coding sequence is TGTGCTAGCAGCTTAGGGGAAACAGGGGCCTACGAGCAGTACTTC.

The genes are TRBV5-5 and TRBJ2-5, with D perhaps TRBD2 (6 bases). The germline V gene has CDR1 SGHKS and CDR2 YYEKEE (reference sequence). V was trimmed by 0 bases and J by 4 bases, leaving 10 bases between them. CDR3 size: 14 residues. The CDR3 coding sequence is TGTGCCAGCAGCTTGGCTCCGGGAGTAGAGACCCAGTACTTC. Protein sequence: CASSLAPGVETQYF. Looking up the rest from reference TRBV5-5 and TRBJ2-5 gives the full variable domain: DAGVTQSPTHLIKTRGQQVTLRCSPISGHKSVSWYQQVLGQGPQFIFQYYEKEERGRGNFPDRFSARQFPNYSSELNVNALLLGDSALYLCASSLAPGVETQYFGPGTRLLVL.

CDR3 amino acids: CASWRGAGNQPQHF. CDR3 bases: TGTGCCAGCTGGCGTGGGGCTGGCAATCAGCCCCAGCATTTT. V and J are TRBV19 and TRBJ1-5; weak D call: TRBD1 (5 bases). V was cut by 9 bases and J by 2 bases, with 14 bases left in between. From germline, CDR1 is LNHDA and CDR2 SQIVND (reference sequence). The CDR3 totals 14 residues.

Only a few counts were recorded for this clone. This sequence joins TRBV27 and TRBJ2-1, with TRBD2 identical over 8 bases. CDR3 length: 15 amino acids. The J segment lost 8 bases and the V segment lost 2 bases, leaving 8 bases of the junction unmatched. Germline lookup yields CDR1 MNHEY and CDR2 SMNVEV (reference sequence). Written as DNA, the CDR3 is TGTGCCAGCAGTTTAACCGGGACTAGTCGACATGAGCAGTTCTTC. It encodes CASSLTGTSRHEQFF.

A few counts support this clone. The V gene is TRBV21-1, the J gene TRBJ2-7; the table's D call, TRBD2, was not checked against the DNA. TRBV21-1 is shown as a pseudogene. This CDR3 spans 18 amino acids. CDR3 region: CASSKCLAGGPLSYEQYF. Here the CDR3 DNA reads TGTGCCAGCAGCAAATGCCTAGCGGGAGGGCCTTTGTCCTACGAGCAGTACTTC.

The count of this clone is one. V usage is TRBV9 and J usage is TRBJ1-2; no definite D call. The CDR3 runs 14 residues. CDR1 is SGDLS and CDR2 is YYNGEE in the germline V gene. V gave up 0 bases and J gave up 4 bases, with 10 bases separating them. The CDR3 DNA sequence: TGTGCCAGCAGCGTAGCTCCGGTCGGCTATGGCTACACCTTC. As protein: CASSVAPVGYGYTF.

This clone has only a few counts. The chain has TRBV5-6 and TRBJ2-1, with 8 bases fitting TRBD2. This CDR3 spans 14 amino acids. The V gene's germline CDR1 is SGHDT and CDR2 YYEEEE. The trim removed 6 bases at V and 4 bases at J, leaving 6 bases unmatched. CDR3 loop: CASTGTRTYNEQFF. The DNA of the CDR3 is TGTGCCAGCACCGGGACTAGAACTTACAATGAGCAGTTCTTC.

The chain is built from TRBV5-1 and TRBJ2-5, with 7 bases matching TRBD1. Per germline, CDR1 SGHRS and CDR2 YFSETQ. The CDR3 spans 14 residues. V dropped 4 bases and J dropped 4; count of bases not matched to a gene: 7. CDR3: CASSHRDSRETQYF. The CDR3, as DNA: TGCGCCAGCAGCCACAGGGACAGTAGAGAGACCCAGTACTTC.

The CDR3 DNA reads as TGTGCCAGCAGCCCAGGACAGCAATTCTACGAGCAGTACTTC. This codes for CASSPGQQFYEQYF. The chain employs TRBV7-9 and TRBJ2-5, with D possibly being TRBD1 (6 bases). Near its end, the DNA agrees better with TRBJ2-7, so the J call may be wrong. The germline V gene has CDR1 SEHNR and CDR2 FQNEAQ (reference sequence). CDR3 length: 14 amino acids.

V gene TRBV5-1 combines with J gene TRBJ2-1, with 10 positions matching TRBD1. The CDR3 consists of 14 residues. V lost 0 bases and J lost 12; bases outside the gene matches: 6. The germline V gene has CDR1 SGHRS and CDR2 YFSETQ. CDR3 residues: CASSLAGQGVGQFF. In DNA form, the CDR3 reads TGCGCCAGCAGCTTGGCCGGACAGGGGGTAGGGCAGTTCTTC.

In its sample, this clone is medium-sized. The CDR3: CASSVAGTGGADTQYF. The DNA of the CDR3 is TGTGCCAGCAGTGTCGCCGGGACAGGGGGGGCAGATACGCAGTATTTT. This chain uses TRBV6-4 with TRBJ2-3, with 11 bases lining up with TRBD1. The CDR3 is 16 residues long. Germline CDR1 MRHNA, CDR2 SNTAGT. V shed 4 bases, J shed 4 bases, and the junction held 7 bases outside the gene matches.

The chain is built from TRBV2 and TRBJ1-1; D may be TRBD1 (6 bases). V was trimmed by 8 bases and J by 4 bases, leaving 14 bases between them. Germline values: CDR1 SNHLY, CDR2 FYNNEI. The CDR3 is made up of 13 amino acids. CDR3 DNA sequence: TGTGCCAGCTATCCCAGGGGAACCACTGAAGCTTTCTTT. It is translated as CASYPRGTTEAFF.